This T cell receptor (beta chain) is from a study of blood T cell repertoires in COVID-19. With 1 base clipped from V and 6 bases from J, the junction kept 5 bases outside the gene matches. The CDR3 has 15 residues. CDR1 is MGHRA and CDR2 is YSYEKL in the germline V gene. Sequenced by immunoSEQ multiplex PCR; TCRdb stores in-frame clones only, minus some. This sample yields approximately 300,000 clones, of which 75% to 90% are seen a single time; 4.3% belongs to the top ten. This chain connects TRBV4-1 to TRBJ1-1; 10 bases align to TRBD1. The sequenced sample was PBMCs or T cells enriched from blood (not recorded which). The sequence came from a woman in her twenties or thirties who had recovered from COVID-19. Written as DNA, the CDR3 is TGCGCCAGCAGCCAAGGAGGACAGGGGGGGTCTGAAGCTTTCTTT. Protein product: CASSQGGQGGSEAFF.